This entry lists 17 T cell receptor beta chains sequenced from one sample in a study of shared clonotypes between healthy human individuals. Data came from immunoSEQ multiplex PCR; TCRdb stores just in-frame clones and leaves some out. The sample records millions of clones, approximately 94% being singletons. Naive CD8 isolation took CD45RO-negative cells positively selected for CCR7 and excluded terminally differentiated effector memory CD45RA+ cells. The sample was naive CD8+ T cells sorted from blood. Every receptor here comes from a man between 18 and 29 years old in good health.

This chain's CDR3 is CASSEAGRRTDTQYF. CDR3 coding DNA: TGTGCCAGCAGTGAAGCGGGCAGACGCACAGATACGCAGTATTTT. The rearrangement links TRBV6-1 to TRBJ2-3; D call uncertain. Germline CDR1 is MNHNS and CDR2 is SASEGT. The CDR3 length is 15 residues. V lost 0 bases, J lost 1 base, and 8 bases lay in between.

This clone was detected only a few times. The chain couples TRBV15 to TRBJ1-5, with D uncertain. V was clipped by 5 bases and J by 5 bases, with 10 bases between them. Germline V gives CDR1 LNHNV, CDR2 YYDKDF (reference sequence). The CDR3 spans 13 residues. Here the CDR3 reads CATSSTGHQPQHF. CDR3 in DNA: TGTGCCACCAGCTCTACGGGTCATCAGCCCCAGCATTTT.

With regard to this clone: Other nucleotide sequences in the sample specify the same CDR3. This sequence joins TRBV4-3 and TRBJ2-7; tentatively, D is TRBD1 (5 bases). Germline assignment: CDR1 LGHNA and CDR2 YSLEER. The V and J ends lost 0 bases and 4 bases respectively, with 10 bases between them. The CDR3 length is 14 residues. CDR3 coding DNA: TGCGCCAGCAGCCAAGATTGGGGCAATTACGAGCAGTACTTC. Translation: CASSQDWGNYEQYF.

Concerning this clone itself: Other DNA sequences in the sample encode the same CDR3. The rearrangement links TRBV27 to TRBJ2-1, with 11 bases identical to TRBD2. Germline values: CDR1 MNHEY, CDR2 SMNVEV (reference sequence). The CDR3 extends over 16 amino acids. J gave up 3 bases and V 0 bases, and 1 base lay outside the gene matches. The CDR3 DNA sequence: TGTGCCAGCAGTTTATCCGGGACTAGCGGCTACAATGAGCAGTTCTTC. Protein: CASSLSGTSGYNEQFF.

For this clone: With a much larger clone just one base away, this may be a read error. V usage is TRBV6-1 and J usage is TRBJ2-7, with 9 bases fitting TRBD1. The germline V gene has CDR1 MNHNS and CDR2 SASEGT. Germline trimming cut 6 bases from V and 3 bases from J; bases unmatched to any gene: 3. This CDR3 region has 13 residues. The CDR3 spells CASSMGQGYEQYF. The CDR3 nucleotides read TGTGCCAGCAGCATGGGACAGGGCTACGAGCAGTACTTC.

V gene TRBV4-3 combines with J gene TRBJ2-7; TRBD2 aligns across 11 bases. CDR1 is LGHNA and CDR2 is YSLEER in the germline V gene. The CDR3 spans 16 residues. V lost 1 base to trimming and J lost 5 bases; unmatched junction nucleotides: 7. In DNA form, the CDR3 reads TGCGCCAGCAGCCAAGGGAGGGGACTAGCGGAGAACGAGCAGTACTTC. This gives the protein CASSQGRGLAENEQYF.

This clone was seen once. The chain couples TRBV7-9 to TRBJ1-1, with 7 bases lining up with TRBD1. V lost 5 bases, J lost 5 bases, and 5 bases stayed unmatched. The germline CDR1 and CDR2 sequences are SEHNR and FQNEAQ (reference sequence). The CDR3 length is 13 residues. CDR3 sequence (DNA): TGTGCCAGCAGCCCAAAGGGGGCTACTGAAGCTTTCTTT. It codes for CASSPKGATEAFF.

J is TRBJ2-7 and V is TRBV7-9, with 9 bases aligning to TRBD2. Germline assignment: CDR1 SEHNR and CDR2 FQNEAQ (reference sequence). After removal of 4 bases from V and 3 bases from J, the junction contained 4 bases not matched to a gene. This CDR3 contains 14 residues. The CDR3 bases are TGTGCCAGCAGCTCACGACTAGCGGACTACGAGCAGTACTTC. Its protein is CASSSRLADYEQYF.

The sample holds one count of this clone. The chain has TRBV30 and TRBJ1-6; D gene ambiguous. Trimming removed 1 base from V and 2 bases from J, with 12 bases in between. The CDR3 loop spans 16 amino acids. Germline V CDR1 and CDR2: GTSNPN, SVGIG (reference sequence). For the CDR3, the DNA is TGTGCCTGGAGTGAAAGAGAGATCACCTATAATTCACCCCTCCACTTT. Its translation: CAWSEREITYNSPLHF.

This rearrangement joins TRBV5-1 to TRBJ2-3; D might be TRBD1 (6 bases). Germline V lookup: CDR1 SGHRS, CDR2 YFSETQ. This CDR3 comprises 15 residues. Trimming pared 1 base from V and 1 base from J, leaving 10 bases between. The CDR3: CASSLNRVGTDTQYF. In nucleotides, the CDR3 is TGCGCCAGCAGCTTGAACAGGGTGGGCACAGATACGCAGTATTTT.

V gene TRBV27 combines with J gene TRBJ2-3, with 9 bases that match TRBD2. V gave up 2 bases and J gave up 1 base; unmatched junction bases: 19. Per the germline V gene, CDR1 is MNHEY and CDR2 is SMNVEV (reference sequence). This CDR3 has 21 amino acids. Here the CDR3 reads CASSLDPPLSGGSTRTDTQYF. The CDR3 DNA reads as TGTGCCAGCAGTTTAGATCCCCCTCTTAGCGGGGGTTCGACCCGCACAGATACGCAGTATTTT.

The chain links TRBV6-6 to TRBJ1-5, with unresolved D. The CDR3 totals 13 residues. The V end lost 2 bases, the J end lost 4 bases, and 6 bases lay between the germline ends. CDR1 MNHNY and CDR2 SVGAGI come from the germline V gene (reference sequence). This CDR3 is CASSYGQNQPQHF. CDR3 DNA: TGTGCCAGCAGTTACGGGCAGAATCAGCCCCAGCATTTT.

V gene TRBV29-1 combines with J gene TRBJ1-2; D is perhaps TRBD1 (6 bases). The V and J ends lost 0 bases and 7 bases respectively, with 27 bases between them. CDR1 and CDR2 (germline): SQVTM, ANQGSEA. This CDR3 is 18 amino acids long. The CDR3 sequence is CSVEDWSTVGGANGGYTF. As DNA, the CDR3 is TGCAGCGTTGAAGATTGGTCTACCGTGGGGGGCGCAAATGGTGGCTACACCTTC.

The chain combines TRBV9 with TRBJ2-6; TRBD2 matches at 7 bases. Germline values: CDR1 SGDLS, CDR2 YYNGEE. The V gene end was trimmed by 6 bases and the J gene end by 8 bases; junction bases not matched to a gene: 8. CDR3 size: 14 residues. CDR3 sequence: CASKRTGGTNVLTF. DNA of the CDR3: TGTGCCAGCAAGAGGACGGGGGGAACCAACGTCCTGACTTTC.

This clone appeared once. The chain recombines TRBV19 with TRBJ1-3; D is undetermined. The length of the CDR3 is 12 residues. Germline CDR1 LNHDA, CDR2 SQIVND (reference sequence). V was cut by 7 bases and J by 8 bases, with 12 bases left in between. The CDR3 nucleotides are TGTGCCAGTACTGGGCCCCCGCACACCATATATTTT. Its protein product is CASTGPPHTIYF. The full variable domain, with the rest looked up from reference TRBV19 and TRBJ1-3, is DGGITQSPKYLFRKEGQNVTLSCEQNLNHDAMYWYRQDPGQGLRLIYYSQIVNDFQKGDIAEGYSVSREKKESFPLTVTSAQKNPTAFYLCASTGPPHTIYFGEGSWLTVV.

The J gene is TRBJ1-1, the V gene TRBV30, with D possibly matching TRBD1 (5 bases). The germline V and J ends were trimmed by 1 base and 0 bases, with 12 bases remaining between them. Per germline, CDR1 GTSNPN and CDR2 SVGIG (reference sequence). The CDR3 is 15 residues long. DNA for the CDR3: TGTGCCTGGAGTGCGGATTCAGGGCTGAACACTGAAGCTTTCTTT. It encodes CAWSADSGLNTEAFF.

V gene TRBV5-1 combines with J gene TRBJ1-2; D remains unclear. Germline V CDR1 and CDR2: SGHRS, YFSETQ. V was shortened by 2 bases and J by 3 bases, with 14 bases between the two germline ends. The CDR3 consists of 15 residues. CDR3 sequence reads: CASSLGSNLDYGYTF. The CDR3 DNA is TGCGCCAGCAGCTTAGGCAGTAATCTGGACTATGGCTACACCTTC.